This T cell receptor beta chain emerged from a study of cytomegalovirus exposure and HLA in healthy donors. Points from the study as a whole: Rarity held for most TCR sequences, but there were some public TCRs that occurred in many donors. The CMV antigen specificity of a few CMV-associated chains was confirmed through in vitro analysis.

The CDR3 consists of 16 residues. After removal of 1 base from V and 0 bases from J, the junction contained 3 bases not matched to a gene. Germline CDR1 is SGHRS and CDR2 is YFSETQ. For this clone: The antigen is unknown.

Assay: immunoSEQ multiplex PCR; the TCRdb copy retains only in-frame clones and omits some. Among about 95,000 clones, 85% were seen once, and the ten largest hold 20% to 25%. Input material: PBMCs. This clonotype was obtained from a man between 18 and 29 years old in good health and CMV-seropositive. The chain uses TRBV5-1 and TRBJ2-2; the match to TRBD2 covers 7 bases. CDR3 loop: CASSLSGLANTGELFF. The DNA of the CDR3 is TGCGCCAGCAGCTTGAGCGGACTAGCGAACACCGGGGAGCTGTTTTTT.